This entry lists 16 T cell receptor beta chains sequenced from one sample in a study of T cells in Graves' hyperthyroidism and ophthalmopathy. RNA transcripts gave rise to amplified TCR beta CDR3 regions. The TCR CDR3 first-round RT-PCR relied on the HTBI primer set. Via MiXCR, TCRdb re-called the multiplex PCR reads, giving one row per CDR3 protein. The data hold roughly 280,000 distinct CDR3 sequences, with approximately 15% observed a single time. Material for sequencing was blood. The receptor source for this set is an older woman with Graves' ophthalmopathy.

This clonotype showed up many times. The CDR3 DNA follows: TGTGCCAGCAGCTTGGCCGGGCAGCGACGGGTGGGTGAGCAGTTCTTC. Translating it yields CASSLAGQRRVGEQFF. The chain links TRBV5-6 to TRBJ2-1; D gene unclear. This CDR3 is 16 amino acids long. V lost 0 bases to trimming and J lost 9 bases, with 19 bases between them. The germline gives CDR1 SGHDT, CDR2 YYEEEE.

The chain uses TRBV19 and TRBJ2-3; D ambiguous. Trimming took 5 bases from V and 3 from J, leaving 15 bases between them. The CDR3 totals 15 residues. The germline V gene encodes CDR1 LNHDA and CDR2 SQIVND (reference sequence). The CDR3 DNA reads TGTGCCAGTAGTCCGCCGAGTTGGCGGACAGATACGCAGTATTTT. Its translation: CASSPPSWRTDTQYF.

In regard to this clonotype: This could be a read error, since a much larger clone is one nucleotide away. V usage is TRBV5-1 and J usage is TRBJ1-5; D ambiguous. Germline V gene data show CDR1 as SGHRS and CDR2 as YFSETQ. Trimming pared 3 bases from V and 5 bases from J, leaving 12 bases between. CDR3 length equals 14 residues. The CDR3 DNA sequence: TGCGCCAGCAGCTCGGCCCCCGGCGATCAGCCCCAGCATTTT. Amino acid sequence: CASSSAPGDQPQHF.

V gene TRBV14 combines with J gene TRBJ2-7; D not certain. V lost 0 bases and J 9 bases, leaving 9 bases between the germline ends. Germline values: CDR1 SGHDN, CDR2 FVKESK. The CDR3 sequence is 12 residues long. CDR3 bases: TGTGCCAGCAGCCAAGATCGGGTGCGGCAGTACTTC. The encoded protein is CASSQDRVRQYF.

At least ten counts were recorded for this clonotype. The CDR3 is CASRLDTDYGYTF. The DNA for the CDR3 is TGTGCCAGCAGGCTAGACACCGACTATGGCTACACCTTC. This chain connects TRBV7-9 to TRBJ1-2; D ambiguous. The CDR3 totals 13 residues. V was pared by 6 bases and J by 3 bases, with 11 bases between. Germline V gene sequence: CDR1 SEHNR, CDR2 FQNEAQ (reference sequence).

This clonotype has more than one count but fewer than ten. V gene TRBV5-1 combines with J gene TRBJ2-1; D remains ambiguous. The CDR3 spans 15 residues. Germline CDR1 is SGHRS and CDR2 is YFSETQ. V lost 0 bases and J 7 bases, leaving 14 bases between the germline ends. The CDR3 coding sequence is TGCGCCAGCAGCTTGGGACGGCCTGTAGGGAATGAGCAGTTCTTC. It encodes CASSLGRPVGNEQFF.

Many counts were recorded for this clonotype. This chain links TRBV27 with TRBJ2-1; D unclear. Trimming took off 5 bases at V and 10 bases at J, with 15 bases between the two ends. The CDR3 consists of 13 residues. In germline, CDR1 is MNHEY, CDR2 SMNVEV (reference sequence). The CDR3 protein is CASSPLGGLEQFF. CDR3 nucleotide sequence: TGTGCCAGCAGTCCTCTCGGCGGCCTGGAGCAGTTCTTC.

This clonotype has more than one count but fewer than ten. CDR3 sequence: CASSPRWHEQYF. The CDR3 region has the DNA TGTGCCAGCAGTCCCAGGTGGCACGAGCAGTACTTC. The chain employs TRBV12-3 or TRBV12-4 and TRBJ2-7; no clear D gene. The CDR3 extends over 12 amino acids. V was cut by 5 bases and J by 5 bases, with 10 bases left in between.

This clonotype was found many times. V is TRBV6-2 or TRBV6-3 and J is TRBJ1-1; 11 nucleotides align to TRBD1. This CDR3 spans 16 amino acids. From germline, CDR1 is MNHEY and CDR2 SVGEGT. V lost 6 bases, J lost 0 bases, and 6 bases stayed unmatched. As DNA, the CDR3 is TGTGCCAGCAGCCGGGACAGGGGGGACATGAACACTGAAGCTTTCTTT. Protein sequence: CASSRDRGDMNTEAFF.

This clonotype occurred many times. The chain combines TRBV18 with TRBJ2-7; D perhaps matches TRBD1 (5 bases). CDR3 length: 15 residues. In germline, CDR1 is KGHSH, CDR2 LQKENI. V was shortened by 3 bases and J by 2 bases, with 14 bases between the two germline ends. The CDR3 nucleotides are TGTGCCAGCTCACCGGGCAGGGTGGACACCTACGAGCAGTACTTC. This translates into CASSPGRVDTYEQYF.

This clonotype has ten or more counts. The chain recombines TRBV28 with TRBJ2-7, with D tentatively TRBD1 (5 bases). Trimming cost V 2 bases and J 1 base, with 15 bases left between them. The CDR3 is 16 residues long. The germline V gene encodes CDR1 MDHEN and CDR2 SYDVKM. CDR3 DNA sequence: TGTGCCAGCAGTTTAAATCTCGCCAGGGCTTCCTACGAGCAGTACTTC. It codes for CASSLNLARASYEQYF.

The rearrangement links TRBV6-2 or TRBV6-3 to TRBJ2-7, with TRBD1 matching 8 bases. Germline CDR1 reads MNHEY; CDR2 reads SVGEGT. Trimming took 1 base from V and 5 from J; bases not matched to a gene: 4. The CDR3 length is 14 residues. CDR3 sequence reads: CASSYLDRDHEQYF. CDR3 nucleotide sequence: TGTGCCAGCAGTTACTTGGACAGGGACCACGAGCAGTACTTC.

The chain joins TRBV6-1 to TRBJ2-1; D not resolved. V was clipped by 7 bases and J by 9 bases, with 10 bases between them. The germline V gene has CDR1 MNHNS and CDR2 SASEGT. The CDR3 runs to 11 residues. The CDR3 nucleotides read TGTGCCAGCACCAGACCCGGTGAGCAGTTCTTC. Its translation is CASTRPGEQFF.

This clonotype was found a few times. A clone one base away is much larger, so this may be a read error. This chain uses TRBV6-2 or TRBV6-3 with TRBJ1-2; tentative D call: TRBD1 (5 bases). This CDR3 comprises 15 residues. The germline V gene has CDR1 MNHEY and CDR2 SVGEGT. The V end lost 0 bases, the J end lost 7 bases, and 15 bases lay between the germline ends. The CDR3 loop is CASSYSMRRGTGYTF. The CDR3 region has the DNA TGTGCCAGCAGTTACTCGATGAGACGGGGGACTGGCTACACCTTC.

This clonotype was counted many times. The chain is built from TRBV6-2 or TRBV6-3 and TRBJ2-3, with D hard to call. Germline-derived CDR1 and CDR2 are MNHEY and SVGEGT. The CDR3 totals 14 residues. Trimming took 7 bases from V and 4 from J, leaving 15 bases between them. Here the CDR3 DNA reads TGTGCCAGCACCGGCCGGCAGGAGTCAGATACGCAGTATTTT. Protein: CASTGRQESDTQYF.

This rearrangement joins TRBV11-1 to TRBJ1-1; D unclear. The germline V and J ends were trimmed by 7 bases and 5 bases, with 20 bases remaining between them. This CDR3 has 15 amino acids. The germline V gene encodes CDR1 SGHAT and CDR2 FQDESV (reference sequence). The CDR3 loop reads CASTQLREIRTEAFF. The CDR3 DNA reads TGTGCCAGCACCCAACTCCGGGAAATCCGTACTGAAGCTTTCTTT.